This record covers a single T cell receptor beta chain. Its specificity is not known. Repertoires were generated with immunoSEQ multiplex PCR, while TCRdb's copy carries only in-frame clones and drops some. Of about 490,000 clones in the sample, 75% to 85% were seen once. Germline V CDR1 and CDR2: KGHSH, LQKENI. V gave up 3 bases and J gave up 3 bases; unmatched junction bases: 5. The length of the CDR3 is 17 residues. The data belong to a study of shared clonotypes between healthy human individuals. Overall study results and limits: It was anticipated that sequencing depth would influence how many clonotypes donors shared.

The TCR sequence derives from a woman aged 40 to 50 in good health. Some clones in this sample may be carry-over from other donors' samples. The sequencing input was PBMCs. The V call is TRBV18, the J call TRBJ2-3, with 14 bases aligning to TRBD2. CDR3 in amino acids: CASSPGLAGEGTDTQYF. DNA of the CDR3: TGTGCCAGCTCACCGGGACTAGCGGGAGAGGGAACAGATACGCAGTATTTT.